A single sample gave rise to the 30 T cell receptor beta chains below, sequenced in a study of cytomegalovirus exposure and HLA in healthy donors. 60 Vbeta and 13 Jbeta primers were used in PCR. Measured with immunoSEQ multiplex PCR; TCRdb has only the in-frame clones, and not every one. The data hold about 140,000 clones, with more than 60% observed a single time. The sequenced material came from PBMCs. These receptors originate from a man younger than 45 in good health and CMV-seropositive.

The chain combines TRBV6-5 with TRBJ1-4, with D perhaps TRBD1 (5 bases). The V and J ends lost 3 bases and 8 bases respectively, with 7 bases between them. CDR3 length: 12 amino acids. Germline V gene lookup returns CDR1 MNHEY and CDR2 SVGAGI. The CDR3 spells CASSYDREKLFF. The CDR3 DNA reads as TGTGCCAGCAGTTATGACAGAGAAAAACTGTTTTTT.

The J gene is TRBJ2-7, the V gene TRBV30; 10 positions agree with TRBD2. This CDR3 has 15 amino acids. CDR1 is GTSNPN and CDR2 is SVGIG in the germline V gene (reference sequence). V lost 4 bases to trimming and J lost 7 bases; unmatched junction nucleotides: 13. The CDR3 here is CAWTWGLAGAGEQYF. The CDR3 coding sequence is TGTGCCTGGACTTGGGGGCTAGCGGGAGCCGGGGAGCAGTACTTC.

This clone was observed once. This sequence joins TRBV10-3 and TRBJ2-3; TRBD2 matches at 10 bases. The length of the CDR3 is 16 residues. CDR1 ENHRY and CDR2 SYGVKD come from the germline V gene. The CDR3 bases are TGTGCTTCAAGGGGGGCTAGCGGGAGAGGCACAGATACGCAGTATTTT. Translated: CASRGASGRGTDTQYF.

The genes are TRBV10-1 and TRBJ1-2; TRBD1 might be the D (6 bases). V dropped 7 bases and J dropped 4 bases, with 13 bases sitting between them. Germline V gives CDR1 WNHNN, CDR2 SYGVQD (reference sequence). The CDR3 loop spans 13 amino acids. The chain's CDR3 is CASKDSGPYGYTF. The CDR3 nucleotides read TGCGCCAGCAAGGACAGCGGACCCTATGGCTACACCTTC.

This chain uses TRBV5-4 with TRBJ2-1; weak D call: TRBD2 (6 bases). Deletions cut 3 bases from V and 10 bases from J, with 17 bases between. Germline lookup yields CDR1 SGHNT and CDR2 YYREEE (reference sequence). The CDR3 totals 14 residues. CDR3 coding DNA: TGTGCCAGCAGCTCTTTTACTAGCAGGGACGAGCAGTTCTTC. The encoded protein is CASSSFTSRDEQFF.

The rearrangement links TRBV10-2 to TRBJ2-7, with 9 positions matching TRBD2. Germline V CDR1 and CDR2: WSHSY, SAAADI. This CDR3 comprises 13 residues. The ends lost 6 bases at V and 3 bases at J; junction bases unmatched: 3. CDR3 sequence reads: CASRISGSYEQYF. The CDR3 DNA reads TGCGCCAGCAGGATTAGCGGGAGCTACGAGCAGTACTTC.

This sequence joins TRBV30 and TRBJ2-7, with 7 bases aligning to TRBD1. CDR1 is GTSNPN, CDR2 SVGIG, per germline (reference sequence). V shed 4 bases, J shed 2 bases, and the junction held 2 bases outside the gene matches. The CDR3 length is 12 residues. The CDR3 DNA is TGTGCCTGGAATACAGGGGCCTACGAGCAGTACTTC. It specifies CAWNTGAYEQYF.

In this sample, this clone turned up once. The gene calls are TRBV7-2 and TRBJ2-3; 7 bases match TRBD2. Germline CDR1 SGHTA, CDR2 FQGNSA. The CDR3 spans 16 residues. V lost 5 bases, J lost 2 bases, and 10 bases stayed unmatched. CDR3 in amino acids: CASSRGSSGPTDTQYF. The CDR3 nucleotides are TGTGCCAGCAGCAGAGGGTCTAGCGGCCCCACAGATACGCAGTATTTT.

The chain uses TRBV27 and TRBJ2-7; TRBD2 matches 7 bases. After removal of 2 bases from V and 5 bases from J, the junction contained 18 bases not matched to a gene. The length of the CDR3 is 18 residues. Germline V CDR1 and CDR2: MNHEY, SMNVEV (reference sequence). Here the CDR3 reads CASSLKPSGGGRYHEQYF. CDR3 nucleotide sequence: TGTGCCAGCAGTTTAAAGCCGTCCGGTGGCGGGAGATACCACGAGCAGTACTTC.

In its sample, this clone was seen a few times. The chain combines TRBV6-5 with TRBJ2-2, with a weak D call TRBD2 (5 bases). The germline CDR1 and CDR2 sequences are MNHEY and SVGAGI. The V end was cut by 3 bases, the J end by 4 bases, with 9 bases between. The CDR3 is made up of 14 amino acids. This CDR3 reads CASSYYEGTGELFF. In DNA, the CDR3 is TGTGCCAGCAGTTATTACGAGGGCACCGGGGAGCTGTTTTTT.

The chain has TRBV25-1 and TRBJ2-1; D is undetermined. Germline V CDR1 and CDR2: MGHDK, SYGVNS. The CDR3 extends over 13 amino acids. V lost 6 bases and J lost 0, with 6 bases in between. The CDR3 DNA follows: TGTGCCAGCAGCAGAGGCTCCTACAATGAGCAGTTCTTC. Its translation is CASSRGSYNEQFF.

The CDR3 sequence: CAFRLEGYNEKLFF. The CDR3 nucleotides read TGTGCCTTTAGGCTAGAGGGATACAATGAAAAACTGTTTTTT. The gene calls are TRBV30 and TRBJ1-4; no definite D call. This CDR3 contains 14 residues. Trimming cost V 7 bases and J 5 bases, with 17 bases left between them. Germline V gene data show CDR1 as GTSNPN and CDR2 as SVGIG (reference sequence).

This chain links TRBV5-1 with TRBJ1-5, with unresolved D. Germline V gene sequence: CDR1 SGHRS, CDR2 YFSETQ. V was cut by 1 base and J by 6 bases, with 11 bases left in between. There are 14 residues in the CDR3. The CDR3 coding sequence is TGCGCCAGCAGCTTGTTTGGGGAGGGTCAGCCCCAGCATTTT. Protein sequence: CASSLFGEGQPQHF.

In regard to this clone: One junction end does not reproduce the germline sequence, and a read error may be involved. As DNA, the CDR3 is TGTGCGAGCAGCAGAAGTAATCAGCCCCAGCATTTT. Its protein product is CASSRSNQPQHF. The gene calls are TRBV2 and TRBJ1-5; D uncertain. The germline gives CDR1 SNHLY, CDR2 FYNNEI. The CDR3 totals 12 residues.

The chain uses TRBV10-2 and TRBJ1-5, with TRBD1 identical over 7 bases. CDR3 length: 15 residues. Germline V gene lookup returns CDR1 WSHSY and CDR2 SAAADI. The V gene end was trimmed by 6 bases and the J gene end by 6 bases; junction bases not matched to a gene: 11. DNA of the CDR3: TGCGCCAGCAGGAACCCCACAGGGGAGAGTCAGCCCCAGCATTTT. This codes for CASRNPTGESQPQHF.

The chain carries TRBV4-1 and TRBJ2-4; D gene unclear. CDR3 size: 15 residues. Germline-derived CDR1 and CDR2 are MGHRA and YSYEKL. The V gene lost 0 bases and the J gene lost 7 bases, with 13 bases spanning the gap. CDR3 nucleotide sequence: TGCGCCAGCAGCCAAGAGGGCCCGTCGCTTAACATTCAGTACTTC. This sequence encodes CASSQEGPSLNIQYF.

The rearrangement uses TRBV2 and TRBJ2-7; 12 positions agree with TRBD2. There are 14 residues in the CDR3. Germline V gene lookup returns CDR1 SNHLY and CDR2 FYNNEI. Trimming removed 8 bases from V and 1 base from J; junction bases left unmatched: 3. This CDR3 is CASHTSGRSYEQYF. The CDR3 region has the DNA TGTGCCAGCCACACTAGCGGGAGGTCCTACGAGCAGTACTTC. Full variable domain (remainder filled in from reference TRBV2 and TRBJ2-7): EPEVTQTPSHQVTQMGQEVILRCVPISNHLYFYWYRQILGQKVEFLVSFYNNEISEKSEIFDDQFSVERPDGSNFTLKIRSTKLEDSAMYFCASHTSGRSYEQYFGPGTRLTVT.

In its sample, this clone was seen once. V is TRBV19 and J is TRBJ1-1; the match to TRBD1 covers 10 bases. Germline CDR1 LNHDA, CDR2 SQIVND (reference sequence). This CDR3 has 14 residues. The trim removed 5 bases at V and 5 bases at J, leaving 5 bases unmatched. In DNA form, the CDR3 reads TGTGCCAGTAGTCGGACAGGGGGTGGTACTGAAGCTTTCTTT. Encoded protein: CASSRTGGGTEAFF.

On this clone: At the DNA level, this CDR3 is encoded by other sequences in the same sample as well. The chain uses TRBV5-6 and TRBJ1-2; D may be TRBD1 (6 bases). The CDR3 extends over 13 amino acids. CDR1 SGHDT and CDR2 YYEEEE come from the germline V gene. The V end was cut by 4 bases, the J end by 5 bases, with 12 bases between. The chain's CDR3 is CASSPGQSYGYTF. CDR3 coding DNA: TGTGCCAGCAGCCCCGGACAGTCGTATGGCTACACCTTC.

This clone was seen only once. The rearrangement links TRBV7-6 to TRBJ1-2; D is possibly TRBD1 (5 bases). V shed 1 base and J shed 4 bases, with 7 bases lying between them. This CDR3 has 13 amino acids. Germline loops: CDR1 SGHVS, CDR2 FNYEAQ. The CDR3 reads CASSLDRIYGYTF. CDR3 nucleotides: TGTGCCAGCAGCTTAGACAGGATCTATGGCTACACCTTC.

The chain uses TRBV6-6 and TRBJ2-7; 10 nucleotides match TRBD1. CDR1 and CDR2 from the germline V gene are MNHNY and SVGAGI (reference sequence). Losses at the gene ends were 7 bases for V and 6 bases for J; bases not matched to a gene: 12. This CDR3 has 15 residues. The CDR3: CASTPLGQGRSEQYF. In DNA, the CDR3 is TGTGCCAGCACCCCTTTGGGACAGGGGAGATCCGAGCAGTACTTC.

The rearrangement joins TRBV18 to TRBJ2-1, with D tentatively TRBD1 (5 bases). Trimming took off 4 bases at V and 6 bases at J, with 16 bases between the two ends. The length of the CDR3 is 15 residues. Per germline, CDR1 KGHSH and CDR2 LQKENI. CDR3 DNA sequence: TGTGCCAGCTCACTGTCGACAGACACGGGCAATGAGCAGTTCTTC. Protein: CASSLSTDTGNEQFF. The variable domain in full, with the rest retrieved from reference TRBV18 and TRBJ2-1, is NAGVMQNPRHLVRRRGQEARLRCSPMKGHSHVYWYRQLPEEGLKFMVYLQKENIIDESGMPKERFSAEFPKEGPSILRIQQVVRGDSAAYFCASSLSTDTGNEQFFGPGTRLTVL.

The V gene is TRBV28, the J gene TRBJ1-1; D possibly corresponds to TRBD1 (5 bases). V was shortened by 6 bases and J by 11 bases, with 37 bases between the two germline ends. Looked up from germline, CDR1 is MDHEN and CDR2 is SYDVKM. The CDR3 loop spans 19 amino acids. The chain's CDR3 is CASRTESGTWAGGAEAAFF. The CDR3 DNA reads TGTGCCAGCAGAACAGAATCCGGGACCTGGGCTGGCGGGGCCGAAGCGGCTTTCTTT.

The chain uses TRBV6-5 and TRBJ1-1; tentative D call: TRBD1 (6 bases). Trimming cost V 8 bases and J 10 bases, with 17 bases left between them. The CDR3 is 12 residues long. Germline CDR1 reads MNHEY; CDR2 reads SVGAGI. The CDR3 spells CASQNRVRRAFF. CDR3 DNA: TGTGCCAGCCAAAACAGGGTACGTCGAGCTTTCTTT.

This sequence joins TRBV5-1 and TRBJ2-7; 9 nucleotides agree with TRBD2. V was pared by 0 bases and J by 5 bases, with 9 bases of the junction left unmatched. Germline values: CDR1 SGHRS, CDR2 YFSETQ. CDR3 length: 16 amino acids. This CDR3 reads CASSLEGGSGSHEQYF. In nucleotides, the CDR3 is TGCGCCAGCAGCTTGGAGGGTGGTAGCGGGAGCCACGAGCAGTACTTC. The full variable domain, its missing parts supplied by reference TRBV5-1 and TRBJ2-7, is KAGVTQTPRYLIKTRGQQVTLSCSPISGHRSVSWYQQTPGQGLQFLFEYFSETQRNKGNFPGRFSGRQFSNSRSEMNVSTLELGDSALYLCASSLEGGSGSHEQYFGPGTRLTVT.

The chain links TRBV27 to TRBJ1-2, with 7 bases matching TRBD1. The V gene's germline CDR1 is MNHEY and CDR2 SMNVEV (reference sequence). V dropped 4 bases and J dropped 6; count of bases not matched to a gene: 8. CDR3 length: 14 residues. CDR3 sequence reads: CASSYRGGTHGYTF. The CDR3 DNA reads TGTGCCAGCAGTTACAGGGGCGGTACACATGGCTACACCTTC.

The chain combines TRBV19 with TRBJ1-1, with D perhaps TRBD1 (5 bases). CDR1 LNHDA and CDR2 SQIVND come from the germline V gene (reference sequence). V lost 3 bases and J lost 6, with 17 bases in between. The CDR3 is 15 residues long. CDR3 protein: CASSMGRGFRPEAFF. The CDR3 DNA follows: TGTGCCAGTAGTATGGGACGGGGGTTTAGGCCTGAAGCTTTCTTT.

J is TRBJ1-5 and V is TRBV6-6; D gene unclear. The CDR3 covers 15 residues. The V and J ends lost 6 bases and 0 bases respectively, with 12 bases between them. Germline V gene sequence: CDR1 MNHNY, CDR2 SVGAGI (reference sequence). The CDR3 is CASRLGVYSNQPQHF. DNA of the CDR3: TGTGCCAGCAGACTCGGGGTCTATAGCAATCAGCCCCAGCATTTT.

The rearrangement uses TRBV7-9 and TRBJ2-2, with D perhaps TRBD1 (5 bases). The germline gives CDR1 SEHNR, CDR2 FQNEAQ (reference sequence). Trimming shortened V by 5 bases and J by 1 base, and 11 bases separated the two germline ends. The CDR3 loop spans 15 amino acids. CDR3 region: CASSPGQLNTGELFF. Here the CDR3 DNA reads TGTGCCAGCAGCCCAGGACAACTGAACACCGGGGAGCTGTTTTTT.

V usage is TRBV6-5 and J usage is TRBJ2-5; tentatively, D is TRBD1 (6 bases). The last part of the DNA fits TRBJ2-7 better; the J call may be wrong. Germline V gene sequence: CDR1 MNHEY, CDR2 SVGAGI. This CDR3 spans 14 amino acids. This chain's CDR3 is CASSYGTPSIEQYF. The CDR3 region has the DNA TGTGCCAGCAGTTACGGGACACCTAGCATCGAGCAGTACTTC.